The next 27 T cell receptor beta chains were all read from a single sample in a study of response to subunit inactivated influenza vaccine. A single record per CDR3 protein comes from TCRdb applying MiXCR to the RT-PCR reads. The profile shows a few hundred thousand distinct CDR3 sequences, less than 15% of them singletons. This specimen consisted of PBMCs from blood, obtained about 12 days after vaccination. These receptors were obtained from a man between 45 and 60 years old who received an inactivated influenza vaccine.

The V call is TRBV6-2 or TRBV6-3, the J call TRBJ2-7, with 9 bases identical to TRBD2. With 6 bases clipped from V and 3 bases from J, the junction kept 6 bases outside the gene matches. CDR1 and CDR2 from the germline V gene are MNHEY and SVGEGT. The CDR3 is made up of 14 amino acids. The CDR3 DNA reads TGTGCCAGCAGGGGTACTAGCGGGTTCTACGAGCAGTACTTC. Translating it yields CASRGTSGFYEQYF.

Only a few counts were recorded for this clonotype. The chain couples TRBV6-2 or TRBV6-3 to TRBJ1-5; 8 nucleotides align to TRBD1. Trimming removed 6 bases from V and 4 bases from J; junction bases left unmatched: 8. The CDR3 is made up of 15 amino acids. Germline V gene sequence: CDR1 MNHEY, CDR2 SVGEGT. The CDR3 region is CASRFTGGGNQPQHF. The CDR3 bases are TGTGCCAGCAGGTTTACAGGGGGGGGAAATCAGCCCCAGCATTTT.

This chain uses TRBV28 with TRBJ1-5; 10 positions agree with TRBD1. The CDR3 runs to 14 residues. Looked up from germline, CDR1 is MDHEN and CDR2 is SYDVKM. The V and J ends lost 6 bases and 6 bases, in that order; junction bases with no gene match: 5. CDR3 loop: CASSPTGGSQPQHF. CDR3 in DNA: TGTGCCAGCAGCCCGACAGGGGGCTCTCAGCCCCAGCATTTT.

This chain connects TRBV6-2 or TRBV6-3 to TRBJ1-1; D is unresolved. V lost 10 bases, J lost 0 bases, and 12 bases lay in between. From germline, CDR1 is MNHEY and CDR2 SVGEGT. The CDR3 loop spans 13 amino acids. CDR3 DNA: TGTGCCACCATAGGACGGCTGAACACTGAAGCTTTCTTT. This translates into CATIGRLNTEAFF.

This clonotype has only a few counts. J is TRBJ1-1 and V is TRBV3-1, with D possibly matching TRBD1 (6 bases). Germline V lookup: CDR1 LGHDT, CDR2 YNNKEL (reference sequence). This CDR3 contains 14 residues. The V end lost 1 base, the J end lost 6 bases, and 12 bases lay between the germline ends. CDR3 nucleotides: TGTGCCAGCAGCCAAGGACCCAGGGGTGCTGAAGCTTTCTTT. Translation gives CASSQGPRGAEAFF.

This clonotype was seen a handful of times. CDR3 coding DNA: TGCGCCAGCAGCCTCAACCCAGACACCGGGGAGCTGTTTTTT. Translation: CASSLNPDTGELFF. The rearrangement links TRBV5-1 to TRBJ2-2; D is unclear. The germline gives CDR1 SGHRS, CDR2 YFSETQ. The CDR3 has 14 amino acids. V was clipped by 4 bases and J by 3 bases, with 10 bases between them.

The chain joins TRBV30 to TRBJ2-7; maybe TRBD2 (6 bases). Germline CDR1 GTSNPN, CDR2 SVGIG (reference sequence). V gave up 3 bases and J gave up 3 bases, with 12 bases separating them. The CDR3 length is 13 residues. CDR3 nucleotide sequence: TGTGCCTGGAGCCGGCGGGGAAACTACGAGCAGTACTTC. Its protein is CAWSRRGNYEQYF.

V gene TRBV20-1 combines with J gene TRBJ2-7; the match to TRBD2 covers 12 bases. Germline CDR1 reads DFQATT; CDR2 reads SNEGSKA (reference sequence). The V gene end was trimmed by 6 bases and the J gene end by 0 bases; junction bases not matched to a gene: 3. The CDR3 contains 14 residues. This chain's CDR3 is CSAPLAGGSYEQYF. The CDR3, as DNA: TGCAGTGCACCACTAGCGGGAGGCTCCTACGAGCAGTACTTC.

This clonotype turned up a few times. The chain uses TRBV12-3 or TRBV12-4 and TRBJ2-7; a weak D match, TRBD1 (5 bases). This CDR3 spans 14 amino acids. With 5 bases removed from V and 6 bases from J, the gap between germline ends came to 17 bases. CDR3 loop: CASSLGAGKGEQYF. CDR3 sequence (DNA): TGTGCCAGCAGTCTAGGGGCAGGGAAGGGCGAGCAGTACTTC.

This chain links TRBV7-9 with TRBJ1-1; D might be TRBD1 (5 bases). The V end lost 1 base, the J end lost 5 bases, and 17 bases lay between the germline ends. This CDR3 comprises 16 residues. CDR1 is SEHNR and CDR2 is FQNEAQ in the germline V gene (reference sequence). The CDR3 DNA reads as TGTGCCAGCAGCTTAGTTTTGCCAGGGAGGGTAACTGAAGCTTTCTTT. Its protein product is CASSLVLPGRVTEAFF.

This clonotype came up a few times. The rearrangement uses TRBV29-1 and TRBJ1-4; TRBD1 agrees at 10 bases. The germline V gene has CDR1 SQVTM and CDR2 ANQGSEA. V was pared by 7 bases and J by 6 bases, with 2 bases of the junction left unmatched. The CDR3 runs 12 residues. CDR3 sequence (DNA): TGCAGCGGTGGGACAGGGGATGAAAAACTGTTTTTT. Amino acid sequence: CSGGTGDEKLFF.

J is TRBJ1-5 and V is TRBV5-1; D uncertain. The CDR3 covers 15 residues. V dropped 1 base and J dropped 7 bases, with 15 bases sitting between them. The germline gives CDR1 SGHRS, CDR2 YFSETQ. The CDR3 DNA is TGCGCCAGCAGCTTGATTGGTGGGGAGAACCAGCCCCAGCATTTT. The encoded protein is CASSLIGGENQPQHF. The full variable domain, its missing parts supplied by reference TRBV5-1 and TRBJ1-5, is KAGVTQTPRYLIKTRGQQVTLSCSPISGHRSVSWYQQTPGQGLQFLFEYFSETQRNKGNFPGRFSGRQFSNSRSEMNVSTLELGDSALYLCASSLIGGENQPQHFGDGTRLSIL.

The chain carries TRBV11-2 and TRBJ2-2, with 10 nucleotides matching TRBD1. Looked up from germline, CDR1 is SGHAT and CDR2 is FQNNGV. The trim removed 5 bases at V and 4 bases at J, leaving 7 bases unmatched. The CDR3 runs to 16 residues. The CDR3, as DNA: TGTGCCAGCAGCCTGACAGGGGGCGTTGTCACCGGGGAGCTGTTTTTT. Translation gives CASSLTGGVVTGELFF.

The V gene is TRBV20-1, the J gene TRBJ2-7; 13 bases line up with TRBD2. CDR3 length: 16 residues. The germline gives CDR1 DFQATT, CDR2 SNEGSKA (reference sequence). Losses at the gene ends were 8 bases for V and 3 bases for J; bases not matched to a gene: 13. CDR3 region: CSLRGTSGILHYEQYF. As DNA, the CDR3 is TGCAGTCTAAGGGGGACTAGCGGGATACTACACTACGAGCAGTACTTC.

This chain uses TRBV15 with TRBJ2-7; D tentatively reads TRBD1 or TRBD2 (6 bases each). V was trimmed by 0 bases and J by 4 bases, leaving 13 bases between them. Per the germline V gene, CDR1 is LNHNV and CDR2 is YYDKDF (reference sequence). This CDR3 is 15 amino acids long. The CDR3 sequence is CATSRDPGASYEQYF. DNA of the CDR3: TGTGCCACCAGCAGAGATCCGGGGGCATCATACGAGCAGTACTTC.

CDR3 DNA: TGCAGTGCTCAGCCCCCGACTAGCGGGAGTACCCCCGATGAGCAGTTCTTC. This encodes CSAQPPTSGSTPDEQFF. The chain links TRBV20-1 to TRBJ2-1; 12 bases line up with TRBD2. V gave up 5 bases and J gave up 8 bases; unmatched junction bases: 16. The CDR3 totals 17 residues. Germline V gene data show CDR1 as DFQATT and CDR2 as SNEGSKA (reference sequence).

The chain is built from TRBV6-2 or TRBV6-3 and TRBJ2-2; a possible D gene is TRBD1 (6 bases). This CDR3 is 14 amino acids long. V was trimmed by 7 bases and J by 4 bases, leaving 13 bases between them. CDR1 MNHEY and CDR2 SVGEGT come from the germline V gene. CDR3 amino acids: CASKSGQSTGELFF. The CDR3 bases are TGTGCCAGCAAATCAGGACAGAGCACCGGGGAGCTGTTTTTT.

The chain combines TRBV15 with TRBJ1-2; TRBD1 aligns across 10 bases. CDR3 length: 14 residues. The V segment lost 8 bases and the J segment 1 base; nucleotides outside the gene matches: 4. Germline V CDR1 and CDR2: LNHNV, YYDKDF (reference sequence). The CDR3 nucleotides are TGTGCCACCGTCCGGGACAGGGGTAACTATGGCTACACCTTC. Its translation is CATVRDRGNYGYTF.

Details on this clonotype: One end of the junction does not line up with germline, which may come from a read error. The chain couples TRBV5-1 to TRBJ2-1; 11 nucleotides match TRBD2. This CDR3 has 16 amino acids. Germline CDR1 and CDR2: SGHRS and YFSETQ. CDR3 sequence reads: CASSLGGTSGYNEQFF. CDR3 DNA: TGTGCCAGCAGCTTAGGGGGGACTAGCGGATACAATGAGCAGTTCTTC.

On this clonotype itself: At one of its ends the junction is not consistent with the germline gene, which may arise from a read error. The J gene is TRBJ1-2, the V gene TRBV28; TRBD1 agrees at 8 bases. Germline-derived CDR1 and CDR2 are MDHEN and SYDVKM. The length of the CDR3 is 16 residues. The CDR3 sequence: CASSLRQGAAYYVYTF. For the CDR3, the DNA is TGTGCCAGCAGTTTACGGCAGGGGGCGGCGTACTATGTCTACACCTTC.

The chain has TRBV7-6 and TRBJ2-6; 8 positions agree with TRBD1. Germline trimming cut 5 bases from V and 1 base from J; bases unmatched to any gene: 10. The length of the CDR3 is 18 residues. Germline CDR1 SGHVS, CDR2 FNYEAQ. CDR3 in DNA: TGTGCCAGCAGCATGACAGGGGTGGTTGGGTCTGGGGCCAACGTCCTGACTTTC. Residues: CASSMTGVVGSGANVLTF.

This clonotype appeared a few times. The CDR3 sequence: CASRPSGRREFF. CDR3 DNA: TGTGCCAGCAGACCTAGCGGGAGACGCGAGTTCTTC. The chain is built from TRBV6-2 or TRBV6-3 and TRBJ2-1; 10 nucleotides match TRBD2. This CDR3 region has 12 residues. The J segment lost 14 bases and the V segment lost 6 bases, leaving 7 bases of the junction unmatched. CDR1 is MNHEY, CDR2 SVGEGT, per germline.

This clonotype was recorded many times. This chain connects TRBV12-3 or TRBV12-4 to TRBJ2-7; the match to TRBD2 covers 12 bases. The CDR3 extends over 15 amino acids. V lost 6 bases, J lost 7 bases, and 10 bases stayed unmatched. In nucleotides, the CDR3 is TGTGCCAGCAGCCTGGGACTAGCGGGTCCGGAAGAGCAGTACTTC. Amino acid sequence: CASSLGLAGPEEQYF.

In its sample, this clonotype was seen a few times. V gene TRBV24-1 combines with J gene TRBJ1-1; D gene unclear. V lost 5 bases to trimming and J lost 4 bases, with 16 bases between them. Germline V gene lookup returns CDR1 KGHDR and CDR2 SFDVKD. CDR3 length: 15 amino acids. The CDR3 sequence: CATSVQVAQVTEAFF. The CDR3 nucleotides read TGTGCCACCAGTGTCCAGGTGGCCCAGGTCACTGAAGCTTTCTTT.

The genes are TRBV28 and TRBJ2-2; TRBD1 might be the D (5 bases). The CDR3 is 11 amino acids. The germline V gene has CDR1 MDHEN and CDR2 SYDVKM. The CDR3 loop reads CATQGSGELFF. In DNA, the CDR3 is TGTGCTACGCAGGGTTCCGGGGAGCTGTTTTTT.

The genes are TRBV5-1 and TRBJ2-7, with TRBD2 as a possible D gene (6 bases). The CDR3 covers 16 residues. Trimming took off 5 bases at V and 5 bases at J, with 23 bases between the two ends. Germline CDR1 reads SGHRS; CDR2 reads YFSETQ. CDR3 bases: TGCGCCAGCAGATCCACCTCCGGGGGTATCATACACGAGCAGTACTTC. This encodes CASRSTSGGIIHEQYF.

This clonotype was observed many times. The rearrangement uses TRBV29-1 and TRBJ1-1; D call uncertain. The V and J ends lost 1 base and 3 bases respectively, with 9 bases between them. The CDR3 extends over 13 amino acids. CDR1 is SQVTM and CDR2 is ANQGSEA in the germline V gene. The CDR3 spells CSVEGSGHTEAFF. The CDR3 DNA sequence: TGCAGCGTTGAAGGCTCTGGCCACACTGAAGCTTTCTTT.